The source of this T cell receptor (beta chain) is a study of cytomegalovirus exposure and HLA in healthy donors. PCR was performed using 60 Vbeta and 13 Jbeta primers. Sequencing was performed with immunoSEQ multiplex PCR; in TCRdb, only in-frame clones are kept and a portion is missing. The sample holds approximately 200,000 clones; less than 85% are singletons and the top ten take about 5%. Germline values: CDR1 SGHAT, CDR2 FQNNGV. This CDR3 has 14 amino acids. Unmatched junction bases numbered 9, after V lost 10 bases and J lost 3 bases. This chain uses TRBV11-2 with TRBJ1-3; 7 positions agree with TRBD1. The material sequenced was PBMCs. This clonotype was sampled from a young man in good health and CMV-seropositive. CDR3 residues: CATKRTGRGNTIYF. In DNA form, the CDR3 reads TGTGCCACCAAGAGGACAGGACGTGGAAACACCATATATTTT. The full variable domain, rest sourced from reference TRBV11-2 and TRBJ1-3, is EAGVAQSPRYKIIEKRQSVAFWCNPISGHATLYWYQQILGQGPKLLIQFQNNGVVDDSQLPKDRFSAERLKGVDSTLKIQPAKLEDSAVYLCATKRTGRGNTIYFGEGSWLTVV.